This TCR beta chain was documented in a study of T cell responses to AZD1222 COVID-19 vaccine. Study information: Some second doses came at about 4 weeks and others at about 12 weeks; these were pooled.

The junction had 5 bases not matched to a gene; V was cut back by 8 bases and J by 3 bases. The CDR3 loop spans 13 amino acids. The germline V gene has CDR1 SEHNR and CDR2 FQNEAQ (reference sequence). About this clone: The antigen is not known.

TCRdb's copy holds only in-frame clones and misses some; the assay was immunoSEQ multiplex PCR. The sample yields 80,000 or so clones, approximately 90% seen once. General study points: Targeting of unmutated variant regions was reportedly seen in nearly half of spike-specific TCRs. Spike-spanning, vaccine-associated CD4 TCRs were dominant at 160-218 and 743-854. Without day 14 samples, only post-peak T cell repertoires were studied.

This receptor was obtained from an adult in good health. The sample here was peripheral blood, taken on day 0 of AZD1222 vaccination. V gene TRBV7-9 combines with J gene TRBJ1-2; 8 bases agree with TRBD1. CDR3 in amino acids: CASSQQGDYGYTF. As DNA, the CDR3 is TGTGCCAGCTCCCAACAGGGGGACTATGGCTACACCTTC.